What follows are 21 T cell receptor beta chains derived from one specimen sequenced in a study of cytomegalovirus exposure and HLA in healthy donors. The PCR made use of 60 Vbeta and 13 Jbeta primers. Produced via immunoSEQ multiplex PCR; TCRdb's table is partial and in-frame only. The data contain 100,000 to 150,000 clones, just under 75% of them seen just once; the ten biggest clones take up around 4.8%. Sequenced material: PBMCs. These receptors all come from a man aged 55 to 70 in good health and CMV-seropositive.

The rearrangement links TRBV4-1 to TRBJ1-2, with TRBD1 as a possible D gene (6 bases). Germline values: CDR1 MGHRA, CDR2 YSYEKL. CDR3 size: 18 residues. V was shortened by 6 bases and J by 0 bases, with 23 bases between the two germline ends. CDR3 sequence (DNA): TGCGCCAGCAGTCACATGATGCGAGGGAGGGGGACTAACTATGGCTACACCTTC. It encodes CASSHMMRGRGTNYGYTF.

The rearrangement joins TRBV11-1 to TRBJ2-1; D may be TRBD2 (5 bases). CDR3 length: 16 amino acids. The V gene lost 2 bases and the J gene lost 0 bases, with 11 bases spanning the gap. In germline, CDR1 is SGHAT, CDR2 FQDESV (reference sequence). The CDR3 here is CASSLYRGPSYNEQFF. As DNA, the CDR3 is TGTGCCAGCAGCTTATATAGAGGGCCCTCCTACAATGAGCAGTTCTTC.

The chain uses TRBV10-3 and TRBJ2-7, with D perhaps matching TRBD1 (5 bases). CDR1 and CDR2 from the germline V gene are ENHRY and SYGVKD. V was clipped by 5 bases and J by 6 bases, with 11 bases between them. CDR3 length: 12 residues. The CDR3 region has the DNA TGTGCCATCAGTCGACAGAATTCCGAGCAGTACTTC. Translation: CAISRQNSEQYF.

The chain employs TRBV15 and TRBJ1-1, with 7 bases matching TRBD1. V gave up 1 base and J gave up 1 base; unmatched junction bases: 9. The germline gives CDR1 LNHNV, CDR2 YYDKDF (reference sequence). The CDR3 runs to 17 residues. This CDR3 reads CATSRGQGGGANTEAFF. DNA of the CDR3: TGTGCCACCAGCAGAGGACAGGGCGGAGGGGCGAACACTGAAGCTTTCTTT.

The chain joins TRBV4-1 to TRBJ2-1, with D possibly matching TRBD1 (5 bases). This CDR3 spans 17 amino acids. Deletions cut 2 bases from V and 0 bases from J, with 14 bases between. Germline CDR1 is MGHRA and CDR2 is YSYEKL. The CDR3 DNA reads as TGCGCCAGCAGCCAACCGACAGCCACTAACTCCTACAATGAGCAGTTCTTC. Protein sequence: CASSQPTATNSYNEQFF.

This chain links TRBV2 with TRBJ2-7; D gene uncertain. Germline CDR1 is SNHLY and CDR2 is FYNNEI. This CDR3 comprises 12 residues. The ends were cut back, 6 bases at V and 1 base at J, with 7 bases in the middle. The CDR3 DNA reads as TGTGCCAGCAGGCCAGATTCCTACGAGCAGTACTTC. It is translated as CASRPDSYEQYF.

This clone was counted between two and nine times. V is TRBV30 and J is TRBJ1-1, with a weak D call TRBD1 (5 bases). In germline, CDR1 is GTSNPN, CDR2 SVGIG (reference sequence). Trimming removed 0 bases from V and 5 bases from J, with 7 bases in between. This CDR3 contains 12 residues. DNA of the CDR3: TGTGCCTGGAGTGTAAGGGGAACTGAAGCTTTCTTT. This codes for CAWSVRGTEAFF.

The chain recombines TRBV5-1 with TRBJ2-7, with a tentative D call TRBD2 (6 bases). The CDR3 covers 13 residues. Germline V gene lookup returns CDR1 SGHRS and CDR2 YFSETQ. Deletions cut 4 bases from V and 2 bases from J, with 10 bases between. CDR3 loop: CASSKGLPYEQYF. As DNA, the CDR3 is TGCGCCAGCAGCAAGGGACTTCCCTACGAGCAGTACTTC.

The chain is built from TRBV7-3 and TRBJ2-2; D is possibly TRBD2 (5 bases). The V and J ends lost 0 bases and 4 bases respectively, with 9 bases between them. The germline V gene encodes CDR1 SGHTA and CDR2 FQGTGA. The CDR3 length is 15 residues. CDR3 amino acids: CASSLTGVGTGELFF. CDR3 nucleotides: TGTGCCAGCAGCTTAACCGGGGTCGGCACCGGGGAGCTGTTTTTT.

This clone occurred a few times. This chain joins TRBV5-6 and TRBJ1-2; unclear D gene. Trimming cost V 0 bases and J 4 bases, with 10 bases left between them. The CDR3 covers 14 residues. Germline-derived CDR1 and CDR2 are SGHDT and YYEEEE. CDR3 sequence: CASSLDSSLYGYTF. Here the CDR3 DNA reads TGTGCCAGCAGCTTGGACAGCTCTCTCTATGGCTACACCTTC.

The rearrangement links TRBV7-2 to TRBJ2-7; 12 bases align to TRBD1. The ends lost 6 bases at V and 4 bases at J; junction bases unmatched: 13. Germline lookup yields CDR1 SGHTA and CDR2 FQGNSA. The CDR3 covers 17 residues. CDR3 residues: CASSPVGTGGAAYEQYF. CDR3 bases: TGTGCCAGCAGTCCGGTCGGGACAGGGGGCGCAGCTTACGAGCAGTACTTC.

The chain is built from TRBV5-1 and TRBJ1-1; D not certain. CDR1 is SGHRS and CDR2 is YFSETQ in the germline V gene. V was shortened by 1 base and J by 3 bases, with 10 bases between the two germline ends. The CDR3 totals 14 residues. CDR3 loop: CASSLLGYDTEAFF. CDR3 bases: TGCGCCAGCAGCTTGCTGGGCTACGACACTGAAGCTTTCTTT. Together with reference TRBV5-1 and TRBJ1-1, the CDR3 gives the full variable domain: KAGVTQTPRYLIKTRGQQVTLSCSPISGHRSVSWYQQTPGQGLQFLFEYFSETQRNKGNFPGRFSGRQFSNSRSEMNVSTLELGDSALYLCASSLLGYDTEAFFGQGTRLTVV.

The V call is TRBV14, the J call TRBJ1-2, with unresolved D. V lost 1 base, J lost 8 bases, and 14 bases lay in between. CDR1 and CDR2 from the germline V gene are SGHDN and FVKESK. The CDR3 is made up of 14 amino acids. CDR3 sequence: CASSQVSLGGGYTF. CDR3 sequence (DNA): TGTGCCAGCAGCCAAGTCAGTCTTGGAGGCGGCTACACCTTC.

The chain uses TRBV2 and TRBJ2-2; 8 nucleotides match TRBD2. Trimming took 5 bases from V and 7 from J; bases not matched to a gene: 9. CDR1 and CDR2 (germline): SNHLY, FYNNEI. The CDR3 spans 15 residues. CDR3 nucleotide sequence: TGTGCCAGCAGTCGGGGGGGACTCCAGGGCGGGGAGCTGTTTTTT. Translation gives CASSRGGLQGGELFF.

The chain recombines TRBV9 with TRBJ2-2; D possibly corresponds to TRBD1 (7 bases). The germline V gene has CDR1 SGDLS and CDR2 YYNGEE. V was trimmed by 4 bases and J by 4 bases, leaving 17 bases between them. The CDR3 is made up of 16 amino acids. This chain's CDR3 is CASSITGTAGTGELFF. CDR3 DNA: TGTGCCAGCAGCATTACCGGGACAGCGGGCACCGGGGAGCTGTTTTTT.

The CDR3 nucleotides read TGCGCCAGCAGCTTGACTCTCCCAGAGACCCAGTACTTC. Its translation is CASSLTLPETQYF. The chain links TRBV5-1 to TRBJ2-5; D gene ambiguous. The length of the CDR3 is 13 residues. Germline V gene data show CDR1 as SGHRS and CDR2 as YFSETQ. V lost 1 base and J 4 bases, leaving 8 bases between the germline ends.

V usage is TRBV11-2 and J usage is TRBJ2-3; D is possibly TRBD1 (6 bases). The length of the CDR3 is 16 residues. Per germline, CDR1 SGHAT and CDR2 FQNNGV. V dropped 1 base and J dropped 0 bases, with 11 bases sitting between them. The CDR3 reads CASSLGAGESTDTQYF. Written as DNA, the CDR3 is TGTGCCAGCAGCTTAGGGGCAGGGGAAAGCACAGATACGCAGTATTTT.

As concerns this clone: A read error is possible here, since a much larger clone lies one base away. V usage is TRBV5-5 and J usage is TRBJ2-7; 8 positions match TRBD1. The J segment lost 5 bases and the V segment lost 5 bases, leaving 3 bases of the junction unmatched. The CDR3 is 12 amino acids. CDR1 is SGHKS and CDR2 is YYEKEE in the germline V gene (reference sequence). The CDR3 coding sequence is TGTGCCAGCAGTTCGACAGGGGACGAGCAGTACTTC. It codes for CASSSTGDEQYF.

CDR3 sequence reads: CASSQTANYGYTF. The CDR3, as DNA: TGTGCCAGCAGTCAGACTGCTAACTATGGCTACACCTTC. This sequence joins TRBV6-5 and TRBJ1-2, with D unresolved. Germline V gene sequence: CDR1 MNHEY, CDR2 SVGAGI. V was shortened by 5 bases and J by 0 bases, with 7 bases between the two germline ends. This CDR3 has 13 amino acids.

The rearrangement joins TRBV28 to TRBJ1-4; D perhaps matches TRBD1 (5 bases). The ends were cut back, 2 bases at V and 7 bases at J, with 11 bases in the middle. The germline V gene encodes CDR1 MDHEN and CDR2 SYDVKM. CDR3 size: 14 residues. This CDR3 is CASSLVGRGEKLFF. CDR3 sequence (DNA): TGTGCCAGCAGTTTAGTGGGGCGGGGTGAAAAACTGTTTTTT.

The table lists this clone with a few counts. CDR3 region: CASSFGTGGLEAFF. For the CDR3, the DNA is TGTGCCAGCAGTTTCGGGACAGGTGGGCTGGAAGCTTTCTTT. The chain links TRBV6-5 to TRBJ1-1, with TRBD1 matching over 8 bases. There are 14 residues in the CDR3. The germline V gene has CDR1 MNHEY and CDR2 SVGAGI. V was clipped by 4 bases and J by 8 bases; unmatched bases: 9.